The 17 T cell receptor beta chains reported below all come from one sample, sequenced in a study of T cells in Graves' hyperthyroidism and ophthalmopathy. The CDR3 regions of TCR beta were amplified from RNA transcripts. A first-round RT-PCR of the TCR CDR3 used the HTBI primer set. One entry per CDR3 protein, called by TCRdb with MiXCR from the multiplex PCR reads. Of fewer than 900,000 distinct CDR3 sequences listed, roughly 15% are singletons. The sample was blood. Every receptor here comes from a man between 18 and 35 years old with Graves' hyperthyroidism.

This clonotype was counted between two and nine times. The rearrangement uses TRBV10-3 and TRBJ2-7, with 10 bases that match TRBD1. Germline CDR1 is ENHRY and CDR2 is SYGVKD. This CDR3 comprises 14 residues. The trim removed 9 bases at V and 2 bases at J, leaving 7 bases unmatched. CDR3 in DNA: TGTGCCATTTCGGGACAGGGGCAGACCTACGAGCAGTACTTC. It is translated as CAISGQGQTYEQYF.

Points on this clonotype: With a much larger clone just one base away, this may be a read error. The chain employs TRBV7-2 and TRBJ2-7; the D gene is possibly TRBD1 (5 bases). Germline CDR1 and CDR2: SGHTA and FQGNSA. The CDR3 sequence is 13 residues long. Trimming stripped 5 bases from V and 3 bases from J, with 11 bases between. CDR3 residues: CASSADQGYEQYF. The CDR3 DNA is TGTGCCAGCAGCGCCGATCAGGGCTACGAGCAGTACTTC.

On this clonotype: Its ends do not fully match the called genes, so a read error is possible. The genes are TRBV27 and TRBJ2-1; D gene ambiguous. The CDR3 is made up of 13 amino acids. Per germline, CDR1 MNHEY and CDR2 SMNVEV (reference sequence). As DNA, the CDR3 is TGTGCCACCTTTACCCCAGAAGTAAATGGGCAGTTCTTC. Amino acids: CATFTPEVNGQFF.

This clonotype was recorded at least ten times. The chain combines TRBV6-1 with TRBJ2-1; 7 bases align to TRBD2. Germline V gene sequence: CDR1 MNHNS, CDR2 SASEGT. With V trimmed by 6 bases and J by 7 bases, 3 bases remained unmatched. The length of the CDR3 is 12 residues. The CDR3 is CASSDGGNEQFF. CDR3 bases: TGTGCCAGCAGCGACGGGGGGAATGAGCAGTTCTTC.

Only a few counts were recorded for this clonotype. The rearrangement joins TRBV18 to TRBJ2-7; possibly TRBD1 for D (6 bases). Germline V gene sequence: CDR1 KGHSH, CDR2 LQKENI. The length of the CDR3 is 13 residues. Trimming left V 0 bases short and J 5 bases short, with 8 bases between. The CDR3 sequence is CASSPPGQNEQYF. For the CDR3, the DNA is TGTGCCAGCTCACCACCTGGACAGAACGAGCAGTACTTC.

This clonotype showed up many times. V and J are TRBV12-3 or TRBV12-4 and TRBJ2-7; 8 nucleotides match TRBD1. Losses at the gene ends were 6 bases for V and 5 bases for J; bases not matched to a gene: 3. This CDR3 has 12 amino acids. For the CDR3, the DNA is TGTGCCAGCAGAGCGACAGGGGACGAGCAGTACTTC. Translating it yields CASRATGDEQYF.

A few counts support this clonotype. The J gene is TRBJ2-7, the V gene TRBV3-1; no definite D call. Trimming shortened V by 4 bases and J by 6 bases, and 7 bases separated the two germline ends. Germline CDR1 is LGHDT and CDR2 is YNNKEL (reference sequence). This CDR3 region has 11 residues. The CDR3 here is CASSLNLEQYF. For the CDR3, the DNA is TGTGCCAGCAGCCTAAATCTCGAGCAGTACTTC.

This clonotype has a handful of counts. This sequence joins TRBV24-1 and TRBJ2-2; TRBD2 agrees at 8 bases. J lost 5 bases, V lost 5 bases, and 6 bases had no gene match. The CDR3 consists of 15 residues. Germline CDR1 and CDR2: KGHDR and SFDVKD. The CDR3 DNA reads TGTGCCACCAGTGGCGGGGGGCTGGGGACCGGGGAGCTGTTTTTT. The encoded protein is CATSGGGLGTGELFF.

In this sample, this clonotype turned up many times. The CDR3 sequence is CASSAEATGGQPQHF. The CDR3 DNA reads as TGTGCCAGCAGCGCCGAGGCTACAGGGGGGCAGCCCCAGCATTTT. The chain is built from TRBV9 and TRBJ1-5; 8 bases match TRBD1. This CDR3 is built from 15 residues. The trim removed 3 bases at V and 7 bases at J, leaving 9 bases unmatched. Germline CDR1 SGDLS, CDR2 YYNGEE.

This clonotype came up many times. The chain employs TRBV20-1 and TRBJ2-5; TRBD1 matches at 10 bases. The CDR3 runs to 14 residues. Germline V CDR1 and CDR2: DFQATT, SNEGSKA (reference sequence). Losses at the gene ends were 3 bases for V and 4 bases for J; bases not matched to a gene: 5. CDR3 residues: CSASAGTGVETQYF. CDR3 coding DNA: TGCAGTGCTAGTGCCGGGACAGGGGTAGAGACCCAGTACTTC.

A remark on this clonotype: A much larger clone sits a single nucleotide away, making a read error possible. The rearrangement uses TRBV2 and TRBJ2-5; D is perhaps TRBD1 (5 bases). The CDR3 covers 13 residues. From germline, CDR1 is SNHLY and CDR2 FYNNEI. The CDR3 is CAGRVIQKETQYF. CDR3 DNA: TGTGCCGGCAGGGTCATACAAAAAGAGACCCAGTACTTC.

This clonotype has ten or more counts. CDR3 nucleotides: TGTGCCAGCAGTATGGACAGGGCCCAAAACATTCAGTACTTC. It translates to CASSMDRAQNIQYF. The chain recombines TRBV6-1 with TRBJ2-4; 8 bases align to TRBD1. This CDR3 is 14 amino acids long. CDR1 is MNHNS and CDR2 is SASEGT in the germline V gene. V shed 5 bases, J shed 5 bases, and the junction held 5 bases outside the gene matches.

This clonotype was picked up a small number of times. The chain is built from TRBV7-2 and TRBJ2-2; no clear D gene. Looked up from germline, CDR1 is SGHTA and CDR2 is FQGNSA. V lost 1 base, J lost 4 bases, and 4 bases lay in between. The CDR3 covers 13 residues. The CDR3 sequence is CASSLVTTGELFF. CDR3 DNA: TGTGCCAGCAGCTTAGTGACCACCGGGGAGCTGTTTTTT.

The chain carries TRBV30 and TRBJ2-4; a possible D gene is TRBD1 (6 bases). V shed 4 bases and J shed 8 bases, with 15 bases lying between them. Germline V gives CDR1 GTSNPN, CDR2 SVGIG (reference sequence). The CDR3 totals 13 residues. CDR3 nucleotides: TGTGCCTGGACAAGAACAGGGAACGACATTCAGTACTTC. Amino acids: CAWTRTGNDIQYF.

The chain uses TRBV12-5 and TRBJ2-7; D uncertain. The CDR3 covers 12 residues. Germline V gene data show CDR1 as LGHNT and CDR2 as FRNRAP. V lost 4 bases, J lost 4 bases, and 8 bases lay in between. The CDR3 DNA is TGTGCTAGTGGTTCCGTGGCTTACGAGCAGTACTTC. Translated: CASGSVAYEQYF.

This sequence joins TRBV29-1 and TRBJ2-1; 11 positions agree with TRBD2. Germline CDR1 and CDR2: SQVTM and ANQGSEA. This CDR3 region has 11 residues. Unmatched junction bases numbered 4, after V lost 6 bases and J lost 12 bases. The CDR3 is CSVAGTSGQFF. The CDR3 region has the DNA TGCAGCGTGGCCGGGACTAGCGGGCAGTTCTTC.

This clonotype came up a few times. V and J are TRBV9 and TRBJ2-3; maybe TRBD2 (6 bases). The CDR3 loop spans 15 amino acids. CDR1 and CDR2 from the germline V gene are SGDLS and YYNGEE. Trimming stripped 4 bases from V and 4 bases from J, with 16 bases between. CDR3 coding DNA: TGTGCCAGCAGCCCAAACGGAGGGGACGCAGATACGCAGTATTTT. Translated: CASSPNGGDADTQYF. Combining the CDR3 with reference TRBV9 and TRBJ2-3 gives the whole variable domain DSGVTQTPKHLITATGQRVTLRCSPRSGDLSVYWYQQSLDQGLQFLIQYYNGEERAKGNILERFSAQQFPDLHSELNLSSLELGDSALYFCASSPNGGDADTQYFGPGTRLTVL.